This T cell receptor beta chain was identified during a study of OX40 agonist ivuxolimab in advanced cancers. Germline V gene data show CDR1 as SGHNT and CDR2 as YYREEE (reference sequence). CDR3 length equals 16 residues. The junction had 5 bases not matched to a gene; V was cut back by 4 bases and J by 2 bases. Using immunoSEQ multiplex PCR, the repertoire was profiled, and TCRdb retains in-frame clones only, with some absent. The table includes fewer than 100,000 clones, around 87% detected once. This sample comprised CD4+ or CD8+ T cells sorted from blood, obtained in a trial of the OX40 agonist ivuxolimab. The receptor comes from an adult with an advanced solid tumor such as melanoma, head and neck, liver or kidney cancer. This sequence joins TRBV5-4 and TRBJ2-2; 10 positions match TRBD1. The CDR3 is CASSKGQGRNTGELFF. CDR3 DNA sequence: TGTGCCAGCAGCAAGGGACAGGGGCGTAACACCGGGGAGCTGTTTTTT.